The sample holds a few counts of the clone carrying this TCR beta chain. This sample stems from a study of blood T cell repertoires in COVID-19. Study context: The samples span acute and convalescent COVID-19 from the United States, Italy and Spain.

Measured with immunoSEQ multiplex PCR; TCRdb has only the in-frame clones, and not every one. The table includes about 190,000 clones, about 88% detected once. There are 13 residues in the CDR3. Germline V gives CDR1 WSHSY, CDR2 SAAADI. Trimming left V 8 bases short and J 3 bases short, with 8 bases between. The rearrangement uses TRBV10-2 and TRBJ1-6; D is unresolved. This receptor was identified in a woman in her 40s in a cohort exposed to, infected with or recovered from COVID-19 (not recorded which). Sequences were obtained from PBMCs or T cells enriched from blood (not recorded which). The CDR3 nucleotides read TGCGCCAGCTCGGTACGCTATAATTCACCCCTCCACTTT. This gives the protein CASSVRYNSPLHF.